Listed below are T cell receptor beta chains from one sample, sequenced in a study of blood T cell repertoires in COVID-19. Some clones are missing from TCRdb's copy, which holds only in-frame ones; the method was immunoSEQ multiplex PCR. The sample lists a few hundred thousand clones, roughly 90% occurring once. Specimen: peripheral blood. These receptors all stem from a man between 25 and 39 years old who had recovered from COVID-19. Each CDR3 is given with its conserved first and last residue. The order of the fields is V gene, CDR3 protein.

>TRBV3-1/TRBV3-2
CASSLYDTLAKNIQYF
>TRBV9
CASSPGQGKDSPLHF
>TRBV24-1
CATSDGTGYGYTF
>TRBV6-2/TRBV6-3
CASSYSSRLAGRTDTQYF
>TRBV5-1
CASSLRTATVDNEKLFF
>TRBV29-1
CSVRQVRGTEAFF
>TRBV27
CASSPDNPSTDTQYF
>TRBV4-2
CASSQERVSDTQYF
>TRBV5-5
CASSVAPGSPKNIQYF
>TRBV5-1
CASSLLDRHEQYF
>TRBV2
CASTLESSTDTQYF
>TRBV19
CASSRTGGRDQPQHF
>TRBV5-4
CASSFWGGLRYEQYF
>TRBV25-1
CASSERAGDFYGYTF
>TRBV6-4
CASSDTASGGPSGELFF
>TRBV3-1/TRBV3-2
CASSQERAARRNSPLHF
>TRBV5-4
CASSSGLARETQYF
>TRBV5-1
CASSFDQGWETQYF
>TRBV16
CASSQSQEAAYGYTF
>TRBV7-2
CASTPVMGAQFF
>TRBV6-4
CASSSTGNTEAFF
>TRBV7-2
CASSLGGGSHNEQFF
>TRBV12-5
CASGSLLRTGTYEQYF
>TRBV5-1
CASSPRTSGDHWEQYF
>TRBV7-8
CASSPGIQEHF
>TRBV6-2/TRBV6-3
CASSYGGGYGYTF
>TRBV6-5
CASFGYSYNEQFF
>TRBV19
CASIAGGLNTGELFF
>TRBV6-1
CASSEIRGVAGFGYNEQFF
>TRBV7-9
CASSPDGTGYEKLFF
>TRBV6-2/TRBV6-3
CASSPRLDRGEQYF
>TRBV7-2
CASSLPAATGTYEQYF
>TRBV4-3
CASRPTGSWVETQYF
>TRBV19
CASSPGQGISGNTIYF
>TRBV5-6
CASSLAQEDEQYF
>TRBV5-4
CASSSAGSSYNSPLHF
>TRBV6-4
CASSADRGAEAFF
>TRBV6-4
CASSGTEQAHSNQPQHF
>TRBV7-6
CASSGRQGPIEGYTF
>TRBV5-6
CASSFGEGASYGYTF
>TRBV29-1
CSVERTGANVLTF
>TRBV6-6
CASSLTGGINEQFF
>TRBV18
CASSPQRADGNTIYF
>TRBV2
CASMSTGELFF
>TRBV4-1
CASSQGNRGAVDTQYF
>TRBV18
CASSSKTDGYTF
>TRBV5-1
CASDRGFGYQETQYF
>TRBV12-3/TRBV12-4
CASSLGLDYEQYF
>TRBV7-2
CASSSRGFGGNTIYF
>TRBV7-7
CASSKRGAAIKKRGSTDTQYF
>TRBV19
CASSLGTANTEAFF
>TRBV5-4
CASSFGQQVRYF
>TRBV6-2/TRBV6-3
CASSYGSSGGALRAILF
>TRBV7-2
CASSLVRTANTEAFF
>TRBV5-1
CASSLSGGFREKLFF
>TRBV3-1/TRBV3-2
CASSQLRSASNGYTF
>TRBV9
CASTKSSVYNEQFF
>TRBV28
CASKGGGWDEQYF
>TRBV5-4
CASSLDLNQPQHF
>TRBV19
CASSIDPSAGQATEKLFF